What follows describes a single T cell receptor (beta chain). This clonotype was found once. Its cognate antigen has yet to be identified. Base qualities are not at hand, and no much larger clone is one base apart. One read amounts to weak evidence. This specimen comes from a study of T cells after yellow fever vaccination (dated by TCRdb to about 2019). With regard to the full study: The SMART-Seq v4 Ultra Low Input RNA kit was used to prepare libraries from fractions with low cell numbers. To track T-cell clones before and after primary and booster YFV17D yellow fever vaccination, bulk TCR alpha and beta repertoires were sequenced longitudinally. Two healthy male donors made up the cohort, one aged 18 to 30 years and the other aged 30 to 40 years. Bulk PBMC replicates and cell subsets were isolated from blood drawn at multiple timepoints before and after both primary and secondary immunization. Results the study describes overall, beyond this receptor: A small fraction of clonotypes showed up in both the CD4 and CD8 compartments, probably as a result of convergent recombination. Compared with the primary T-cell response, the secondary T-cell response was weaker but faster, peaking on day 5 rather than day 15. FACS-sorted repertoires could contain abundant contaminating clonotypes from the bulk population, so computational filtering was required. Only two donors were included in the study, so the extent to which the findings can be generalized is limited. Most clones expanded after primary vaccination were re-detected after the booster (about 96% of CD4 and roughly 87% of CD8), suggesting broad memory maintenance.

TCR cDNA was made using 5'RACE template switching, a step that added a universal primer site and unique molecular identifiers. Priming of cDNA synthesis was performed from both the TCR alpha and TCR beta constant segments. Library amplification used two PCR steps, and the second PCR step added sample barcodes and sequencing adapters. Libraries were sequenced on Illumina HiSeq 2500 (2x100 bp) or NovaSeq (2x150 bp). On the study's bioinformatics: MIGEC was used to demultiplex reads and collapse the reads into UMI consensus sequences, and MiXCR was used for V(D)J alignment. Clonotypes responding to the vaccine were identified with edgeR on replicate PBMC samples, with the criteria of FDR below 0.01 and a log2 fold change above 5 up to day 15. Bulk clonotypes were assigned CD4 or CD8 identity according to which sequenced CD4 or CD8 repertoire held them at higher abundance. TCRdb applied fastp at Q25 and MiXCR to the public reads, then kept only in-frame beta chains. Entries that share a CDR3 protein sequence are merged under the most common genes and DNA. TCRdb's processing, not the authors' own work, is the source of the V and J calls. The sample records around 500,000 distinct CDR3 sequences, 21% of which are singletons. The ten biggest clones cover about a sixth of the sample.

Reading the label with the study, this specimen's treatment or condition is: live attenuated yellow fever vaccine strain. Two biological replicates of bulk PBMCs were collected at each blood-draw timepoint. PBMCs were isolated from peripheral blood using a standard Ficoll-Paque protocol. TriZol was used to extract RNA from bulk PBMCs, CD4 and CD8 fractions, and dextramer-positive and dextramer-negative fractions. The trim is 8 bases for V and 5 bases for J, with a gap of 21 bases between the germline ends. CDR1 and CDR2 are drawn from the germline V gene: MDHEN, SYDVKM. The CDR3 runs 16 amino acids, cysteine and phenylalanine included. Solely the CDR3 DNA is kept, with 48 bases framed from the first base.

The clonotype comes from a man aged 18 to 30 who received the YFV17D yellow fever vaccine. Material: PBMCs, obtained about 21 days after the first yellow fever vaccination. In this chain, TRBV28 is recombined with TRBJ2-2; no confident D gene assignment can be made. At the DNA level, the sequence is TGTGCCAGCCGTTCCTCTAGTGGGATTTTAACCGGGGAGCTGTTTTTT. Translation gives CASRSSSGILTGELFF.